This entry describes one TCR beta chain. This clone's antigen is unknown. The input lacks base qualities; no much larger clone sits a single base away. The data belong to a study of T cell repertoires in ileal Crohn's disease (dated by TCRdb to 2018 to 2020). About the study as a whole: Median disease duration was about eight years, and 35% of patients were identified as active smokers at the time of surgery. The study was conducted in parallel with a multicentre cohort built to find predictors of early endoscopic recurrence after ileocolonic resection. TCR repertoire analysis was done in 55 to 70 Crohn's disease patients from a prospective multicentre cohort. Postoperative therapy was given to about half of the patients, with thiopurines administered to 11 patients and anti-TNF agents administered to approximately 20 patients. Every patient underwent surgery because of a complication, which was stricturing disease in 61% of cases and penetrating disease in about 39%. A Rutgeerts score above i0 was used to define endoscopic postoperative recurrence. M6 samples consisted of neoterminal ileum biopsies collected during postoperative colonoscopy. The study sequenced approximately 170 mucosal samples from some 62 patients, taken at several locations on the surgical specimen and at postoperative endoscopy.

For commercial TCRB immunosequencing, five hundred nanograms of biopsy DNA were submitted for each sample. A two-step, amplification bias-controlled multiplex PCR was used by Adaptive Biotechnology to amplify CDR3 regions from genomic DNA. Primers covering every V and J gene segment were used in the first PCR, while barcodes and Illumina adapters were added in the second PCR. An Illumina instrument was used to sequence the CDR3 libraries. Per the authors' processing: The analysis used both the pipelines supplied by the vendor and custom analysis of the raw data in R/Bioconductor with R version 3.3.0. Clonality, ranging from 0 to 1, was calculated as the inverse of the normalised Shannon entropy of all productive clones. High-frequency clones were defined as the share of the repertoire taken up by the top 100 clones, keeping only clones that passed a 95% confidence test. The Simpson index measured repertoire diversity, and the Morisita-Horn index measured overlap between samples. TCRdb retrieved this table from immuneACCESS and kept in-frame rearrangements only. Not all clones are present; in checked studies, unresolved V genes account for under half, and no reason is known for the remainder. V and J calls and clone size come straight from that table; D and trimming were deduced from the DNA. The sample yields some 16,000 clones; approximately 72% were counted once. The leading ten clones occupy 4% to 4.5% of the sample.

CDR1 MDHEN and CDR2 SYDVKM were looked up in the germline V gene. The CDR3 has 15 amino acids, counting the end cysteine and phenylalanine. Only the CDR3 DNA is retained, 45 bases long and in frame from the first base. The paper's findings and limits, for the study overall: Postoperative endoscopy timing varied within the first year after surgery, with a median delay of roughly 6.3 months. A significantly higher proportion of clonal expansions was observed in active smokers at surgery than in non-smokers (roughly 24% vs 19%, p=0.02). Endoscopic recurrence was linked to a higher percentage of high-frequency clones at surgery, and recurrence occurred in every patient whose clonality exceeded 26.8% (18/57). Compared with CD4 T cells, sorted CD8 T cells contained more high-frequency clones, which suggests that the mucosal expansions were mostly CD8. Mucosal CD4 and CD8 T cells were sorted and sequenced only in a subgroup of patients, the size of which was not stated.

Explained via the paper, the time point label denotes: neoterminal ileum biopsy at postoperative endoscopy, about 6 months after surgery. Adults with ileal or ileocolonic Crohn's disease and an indication for ileocolonic resection were eligible for inclusion. Before DNA extraction, whole ileal mucosal biopsies were kept frozen at -80 degrees C. Genomic DNA was extracted from frozen whole biopsies using a TRizol-based method and was quantified with a NanoDrop 2000 spectrophotometer. The sample taken for sequencing was ileal tissue. The chain is assembled from TRBV28 and TRBJ2-5; 7 central bases correspond to TRBD1. The end of the DNA is better explained by TRBJ2-7, so the J call may be wrong. This sequence was found in an adult with Crohn's disease. The DNA sequence reads TGTGCCAGCAGTCGGCCCCCACAGGGGTCCTACGAGCAGTACTTC. Translated, this gives CASSRPPQGSYEQYF.